This is a list of T cell receptor beta chains from one sample in a study of T-cell memory formation after mild COVID-19. Each CDR3 protein gets one entry after TCRdb re-called the 5' RACE reads with MiXCR. The sample yields around 250,000 distinct CDR3 sequences, approximately 15% seen once. The specimen sequenced was PBMCs or a T cell subset sorted from them (not recorded which). The receptors were sampled from an adult woman who had mild COVID-19 (a few samples of this study predate the infection). Cell type and time point are not known. The CDR3 runs from the conserved cysteine through the conserved F or W. D genes are given only for firm matches. The size field is filled for only some rows; it gives once, few, many or a size class.

TRBV5-5	NA	14	TRBJ2-7	TRBD1	CASSLIGQGYEQYF	TGTGCCAGCAGCTTGATCGGACAGGGCTACGAGCAGTACTTC
TRBV7-2	few	16	TRBJ1-5	NA	CASSLTSTGQNQPQHF	TGTGCCAGCAGCTTGACCTCGACAGGACAGAACCAGCCCCAGCATTTT
TRBV11-3	many	19	TRBJ2-3	TRBD2	CASSASTSGRPPGTDTQYF	TGTGCCAGCAGCGCCTCAACTAGCGGGAGGCCCCCGGGCACAGATACGCAGTATTTT
TRBV12-3/TRBV12-4	NA	13	TRBJ1-2	NA	CASSFTDSYGYTF	TGTGCCAGCAGTTTCACCGACAGCTATGGCTACACCTTC
TRBV6-5	NA	14	TRBJ1-2	TRBD1	CASISAGGNYGYTF	TGTGCCAGCATTAGTGCAGGGGGTAACTATGGCTACACCTTC
TRBV7-2	NA	15	TRBJ2-7	NA	CASSSRASSSYEQYF	TGTGCCAGCAGCTCCAGGGCCTCGAGCTCCTACGAGCAGTACTTC
TRBV4-2	few	16	TRBJ2-2	TRBD2	CASSPSGGANTGELFF	TGTGCCAGCAGCCCTAGCGGGGGGGCGAACACCGGGGAGCTGTTTTTT
TRBV12-3/TRBV12-4	few	16	TRBJ2-2	TRBD1	CASIFTSTGVTGELFF	TGTGCCAGCATCTTCACCTCCACAGGGGTTACCGGGGAGCTGTTTTTT
TRBV7-2	few	15	TRBJ2-1	NA	CASSPRGQDLHEQFF	TGTGCCAGCAGCCCCCGGGGGCAGGACCTACATGAGCAGTTCTTC
TRBV15	NA	12	TRBJ2-1	NA	CATSKEGYEQFF	TGTGCCACCAGCAAGGAGGGATATGAGCAGTTCTTC
TRBV23-1	NA	15	TRBJ2-7	NA	CASSQSKQGCYEQYF	TGCGCCAGCAGTCAATCGAAGCAGGGGTGCTACGAGCAGTACTTC
TRBV30	few	13	TRBJ2-7	TRBD1	CAWSMGQNYEQYF	TGTGCCTGGAGTATGGGACAGAACTACGAGCAGTACTTC
TRBV6-1	few	15	TRBJ1-4	TRBD1	CASSGEETGVKKLFF	TGTGCCAGCAGTGGTGAGGAGACAGGGGTGAAAAAACTGTTTTTT
TRBV4-3	many	15	TRBJ2-3	NA	CASSQDSLATDTQYF	TGCGCCAGCAGCCAAGATTCACTAGCAACAGATACGCAGTATTTT
TRBV19	few	16	TRBJ2-1	TRBD1	CASSIVGQGAVSEQFF	TGTGCCAGTAGTATAGTTGGTCAGGGGGCTGTCTCCGAGCAGTTCTTC
TRBV12-3/TRBV12-4	few	15	TRBJ1-1	NA	CASSLDRRWDTEAFF	TGTGCCAGCAGCCTCGACAGGCGCTGGGACACTGAAGCTTTCTTT
TRBV5-6	NA	13	TRBJ2-1	TRBD1	CASSVGTGDEQFF	TGTGCCAGCAGCGTAGGGACAGGGGATGAGCAGTTCTTC
TRBV12-3/TRBV12-4	few	12	TRBJ2-7	NA	CASSSLRYEQYF	TGTGCCAGCAGTTCCTTACGATACGAGCAGTACTTC
TRBV15	NA	13	TRBJ2-1	NA	CATSRDLGGQQFF	TGTGCCACCAGCAGAGATCTGGGGGGTCAGCAGTTCTTC
TRBV7-2	few	16	TRBJ1-1	NA	CASSLAPLGLRTEAFF	TGTGCCAGCAGCTTAGCCCCCTTAGGTCTGCGCACTGAAGCTTTCTTT
TRBV4-3	NA	16	TRBJ2-7	NA	CASSPMDGLGAYEQYF	TGCGCCAGCAGCCCGATGGACGGATTGGGGGCCTACGAGCAGTACTTC
TRBV3-1	NA	16	TRBJ2-1	TRBD2	CASSHPTSGRYNEQFF	TGTGCCAGCAGCCACCCGACTAGCGGGCGTTACAATGAGCAGTTCTTC
TRBV18	NA	14	TRBJ2-7	TRBD1	CASSLRTGGFEQYF	TGTGCCAGCTCACTCAGGACAGGGGGCTTCGAGCAGTACTTC
TRBV20-1	few	14	TRBJ2-7	NA	CSAREFGSVGEQYF	TGCAGTGCTAGAGAGTTTGGTTCGGTAGGCGAGCAGTACTTC
TRBV4-2	NA	19	TRBJ2-3	TRBD2	CASSRGTSGAPLITDTQYF	TGTGCCAGCAGCCGGGGGACTAGCGGGGCCCCACTAATCACAGATACGCAGTATTTT
TRBV5-4	few	16	TRBJ2-1	NA	CASSPGWASSYNEQFF	TGTGCCAGCAGCCCGGGATGGGCCAGCTCCTACAATGAGCAGTTCTTC
TRBV20-1	few	14	TRBJ1-1	TRBD1	CSASLTTGANKAFF	TGCAGTGCTAGCCTTACAACAGGGGCCAATAAAGCTTTCTTT
TRBV25-1	NA	13	TRBJ2-7	NA	CASSEFPSDEQYF	TGTGCCAGCAGTGAATTCCCCAGTGACGAGCAGTACTTC
TRBV4-1	many	14	TRBJ2-4	NA	CASSHTVTENIQYF	TGCGCCAGCAGCCATACGGTTACCGAAAACATTCAGTACTTC
TRBV15	few	13	TRBJ2-7	NA	CATSRDRWEGTYF	TGTGCCACCAGCAGAGATCGATGGGAAGGAACGTACTTC
TRBV9	few	14	TRBJ2-3	NA	CASSAQTSTDTQYF	TGTGCCAGCAGCGCGCAAACTAGCACAGATACGCAGTATTTT
TRBV4-1	few	14	TRBJ2-5	NA	CASSHPLHGPAQYF	TGCGCCAGCAGCCATCCATTGCATGGACCGGCCCAGTACTTC
TRBV24-1	many	13	TRBJ1-1	NA	CATSRTENTEAFF	TGTGCCACCAGCCGGACGGAGAACACTGAAGCTTTCTTT
TRBV7-9	NA	13	TRBJ1-4	NA	CASRTGDDEKLFF	TGTGCCAGCAGGACGGGGGACGATGAAAAACTGTTTTTT
TRBV11-1	NA	14	TRBJ2-1	NA	CASSFKHPDNEQFF	TGTGCCAGCAGCTTTAAACACCCGGACAATGAGCAGTTCTTC
TRBV2	NA	16	TRBJ2-2	TRBD1	CASSVAQGALSGELFF	TGTGCCAGCAGTGTCGCACAGGGGGCCCTCTCCGGGGAGCTGTTTTTT
TRBV2	NA	13	TRBJ2-7	NA	CASSEGAVYEQYF	TGTGCCAGCAGTGAAGGGGCAGTCTACGAGCAGTACTTC
TRBV5-6	NA	14	TRBJ1-2	NA	CASIRAAINYGYTF	TGTGCCAGCATCCGGGCAGCTATTAACTATGGCTACACCTTC
TRBV19	few	14	TRBJ1-4	NA	CAAHRGGRVEKLFF	TGTGCCGCTCACCGGGGGGGGCGCGTTGAAAAACTGTTTTTT
TRBV24-1	NA	13	TRBJ2-1	TRBD2	CATSEPTSDEQFF	TGTGCCACCAGTGAGCCGACTAGCGATGAGCAGTTCTTC
TRBV25-1	few	16	TRBJ1-1	TRBD1	CASSEETGGYNTEAFF	TGTGCCAGCAGTGAAGAGACAGGGGGGTACAACACTGAAGCTTTCTTT
TRBV5-5	NA	15	TRBJ1-1	NA	CASSLLGGEYTEAFF	TGTGCCAGCAGCTTGTTGGGCGGGGAGTACACTGAAGCTTTCTTT
TRBV12-3/TRBV12-4	many	15	TRBJ2-3	TRBD2	CASSPDGTSADTQYF	TGTGCCAGCAGTCCTGACGGGACTAGCGCAGATACGCAGTATTTT
TRBV7-2	NA	14	TRBJ2-3	NA	CASSATGGIYTQYF	TGTGCCAGCAGCGCGACAGGCGGGATATATACGCAGTATTTT
TRBV5-1	NA	15	TRBJ2-7	TRBD1	CASSWEGQGKREQYF	TGCGCCAGCAGCTGGGAGGGACAGGGAAAAAGAGAGCAGTACTTC
TRBV5-1	NA	15	TRBJ2-1	NA	CASSLDTGDHNEQFF	TGCGCCAGCAGCTTGGATACGGGGGATCACAATGAGCAGTTCTTC
TRBV12-3/TRBV12-4	few	14	TRBJ1-1	TRBD1	CASRSQGGMGEAFF	TGTGCCAGCAGATCACAGGGGGGGATGGGGGAAGCTTTCTTT
TRBV7-2	NA	14	TRBJ1-3	NA	CASSPAGTGNTIYF	TGTGCCAGCAGCCCAGCCGGGACTGGAAACACCATATATTTT
TRBV14	NA	14	TRBJ2-1	TRBD1	CASSPNRGYNEQFF	TGTGCCAGCAGCCCAAACAGGGGCTACAATGAGCAGTTCTTC
TRBV6-2/TRBV6-3	few	15	TRBJ2-1	NA	CASSAFRDTDNEQFF	TGTGCCAGCAGCGCATTCAGGGATACCGACAATGAGCAGTTCTTC
TRBV19	NA	17	TRBJ2-1	TRBD1	CASSTGQGGLRVNEQFF	TGTGCCAGTAGTACGGGACAGGGGGGCCTTCGGGTGAATGAGCAGTTCTTC
TRBV19	NA	16	TRBJ1-5	TRBD1	CASRPLSTGEGQPQHF	TGTGCCAGTAGGCCACTCTCAACAGGGGAAGGTCAGCCCCAGCATTTT
TRBV12-3/TRBV12-4	few	15	TRBJ2-3	NA	CASSLLPRLTDTQYF	TGTGCCAGCAGTTTATTGCCCAGGCTCACAGATACGCAGTATTTT
TRBV20-1	few	15	TRBJ1-5	NA	CSARDGSGGEQPQHF	TGCAGTGCTAGAGATGGGAGTGGGGGTGAACAGCCCCAGCATTTT